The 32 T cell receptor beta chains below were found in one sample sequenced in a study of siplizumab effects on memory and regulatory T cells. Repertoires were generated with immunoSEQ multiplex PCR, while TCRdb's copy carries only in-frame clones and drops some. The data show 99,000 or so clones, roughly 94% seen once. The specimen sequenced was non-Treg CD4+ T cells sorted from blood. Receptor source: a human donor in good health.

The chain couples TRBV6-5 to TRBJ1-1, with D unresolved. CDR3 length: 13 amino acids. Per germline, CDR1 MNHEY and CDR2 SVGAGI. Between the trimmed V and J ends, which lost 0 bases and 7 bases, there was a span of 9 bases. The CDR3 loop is CASSYSSSGEAFF. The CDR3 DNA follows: TGTGCCAGCAGTTACTCGAGTTCGGGTGAAGCTTTCTTT.

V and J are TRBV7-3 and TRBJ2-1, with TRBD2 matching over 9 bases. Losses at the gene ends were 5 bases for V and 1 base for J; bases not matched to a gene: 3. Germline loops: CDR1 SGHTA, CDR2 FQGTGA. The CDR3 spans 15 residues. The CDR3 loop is CASSTLAGSYNEQFF. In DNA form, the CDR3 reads TGTGCCAGCAGCACCCTAGCGGGATCCTACAATGAGCAGTTCTTC.

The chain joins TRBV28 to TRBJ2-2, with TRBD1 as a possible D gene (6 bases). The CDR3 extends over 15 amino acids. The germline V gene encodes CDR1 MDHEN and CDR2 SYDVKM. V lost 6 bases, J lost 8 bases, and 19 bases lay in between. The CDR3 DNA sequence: TGTGCCAGCAGACATCAACAGGGATGGTCAGGGGAGCTGTTTTTT. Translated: CASRHQQGWSGELFF.

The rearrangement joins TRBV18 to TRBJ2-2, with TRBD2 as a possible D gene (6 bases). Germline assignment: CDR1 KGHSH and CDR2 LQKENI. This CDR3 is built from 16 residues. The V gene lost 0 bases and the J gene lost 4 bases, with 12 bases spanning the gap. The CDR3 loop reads CASSPPYGGATGELFF. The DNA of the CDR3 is TGTGCCAGCTCACCACCGTACGGAGGGGCCACCGGGGAGCTGTTTTTT.

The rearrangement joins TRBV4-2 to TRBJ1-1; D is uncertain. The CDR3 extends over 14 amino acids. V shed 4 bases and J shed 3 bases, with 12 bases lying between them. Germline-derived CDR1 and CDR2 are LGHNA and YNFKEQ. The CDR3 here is CASSRLTDYTEAFF. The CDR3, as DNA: TGTGCCAGCAGCCGCCTTACCGACTACACTGAAGCTTTCTTT.

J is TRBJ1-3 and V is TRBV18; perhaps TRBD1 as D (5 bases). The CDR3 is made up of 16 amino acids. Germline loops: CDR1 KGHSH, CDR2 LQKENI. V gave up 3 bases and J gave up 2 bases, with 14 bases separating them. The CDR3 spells CASSPGAGSAGNTIYF. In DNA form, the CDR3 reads TGTGCCAGCTCACCTGGGGCAGGGTCGGCTGGAAACACCATATATTTT.

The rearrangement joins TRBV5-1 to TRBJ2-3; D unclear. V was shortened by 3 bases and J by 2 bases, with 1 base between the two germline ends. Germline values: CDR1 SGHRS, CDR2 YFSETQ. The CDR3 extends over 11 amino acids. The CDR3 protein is CASSSTDTQYF. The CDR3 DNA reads TGCGCCAGCAGCTCCACAGATACGCAGTATTTT.

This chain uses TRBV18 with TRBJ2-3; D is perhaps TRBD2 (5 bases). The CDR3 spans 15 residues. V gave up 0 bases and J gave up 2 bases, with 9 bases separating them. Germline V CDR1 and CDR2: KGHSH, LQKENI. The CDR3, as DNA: TGTGCCAGCTCACCACCCGGGGTAGCCACAGATACGCAGTATTTT. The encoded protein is CASSPPGVATDTQYF. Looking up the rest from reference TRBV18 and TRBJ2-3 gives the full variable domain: NAGVMQNPRHLVRRRGQEARLRCSPMKGHSHVYWYRQLPEEGLKFMVYLQKENIIDESGMPKERFSAEFPKEGPSILRIQQVVRGDSAAYFCASSPPGVATDTQYFGPGTRLTVL.

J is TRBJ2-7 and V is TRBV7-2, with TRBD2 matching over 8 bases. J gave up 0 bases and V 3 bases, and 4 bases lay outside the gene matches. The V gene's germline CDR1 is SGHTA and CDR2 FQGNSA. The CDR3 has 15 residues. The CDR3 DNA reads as TGTGCCAGCAGCTTGACTAGCGTGATCTCCTACGAGCAGTACTTC. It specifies CASSLTSVISYEQYF.

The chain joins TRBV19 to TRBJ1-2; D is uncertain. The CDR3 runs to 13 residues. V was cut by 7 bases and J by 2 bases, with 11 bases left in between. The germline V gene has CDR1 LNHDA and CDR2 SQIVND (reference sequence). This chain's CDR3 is CASNRFDNYGYTF. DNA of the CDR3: TGTGCCAGTAATAGGTTCGACAACTATGGCTACACCTTC.

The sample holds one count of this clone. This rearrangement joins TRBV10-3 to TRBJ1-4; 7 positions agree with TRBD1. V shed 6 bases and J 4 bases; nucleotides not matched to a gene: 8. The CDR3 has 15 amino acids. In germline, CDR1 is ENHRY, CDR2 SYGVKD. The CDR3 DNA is TGTGCCATCAGGGAAGGACAGGTCGGTAATGAAAAACTGTTTTTT. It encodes CAIREGQVGNEKLFF.

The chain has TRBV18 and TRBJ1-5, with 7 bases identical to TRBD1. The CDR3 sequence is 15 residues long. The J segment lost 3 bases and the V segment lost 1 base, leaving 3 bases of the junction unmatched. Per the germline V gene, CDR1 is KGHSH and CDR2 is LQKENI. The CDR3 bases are TGTGCCAGCTCACCACAAGGGACAGACAATCAGCCCCAGCATTTT. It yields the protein CASSPQGTDNQPQHF. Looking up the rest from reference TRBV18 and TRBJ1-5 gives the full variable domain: NAGVMQNPRHLVRRRGQEARLRCSPMKGHSHVYWYRQLPEEGLKFMVYLQKENIIDESGMPKERFSAEFPKEGPSILRIQQVVRGDSAAYFCASSPQGTDNQPQHFGDGTRLSIL.

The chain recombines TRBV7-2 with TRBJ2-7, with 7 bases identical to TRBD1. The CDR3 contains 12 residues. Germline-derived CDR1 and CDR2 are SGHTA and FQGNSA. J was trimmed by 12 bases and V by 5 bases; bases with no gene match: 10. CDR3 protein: CASSRDREAWYF. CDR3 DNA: TGTGCCAGCAGCAGAGACAGGGAAGCGTGGTACTTC.

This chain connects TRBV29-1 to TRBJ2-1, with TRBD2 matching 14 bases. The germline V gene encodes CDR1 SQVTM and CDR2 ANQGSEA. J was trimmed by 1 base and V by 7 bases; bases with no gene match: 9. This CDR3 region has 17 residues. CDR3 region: CSAYLGLAGASYNEQFF. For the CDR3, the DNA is TGCAGCGCCTACCTGGGACTAGCGGGAGCTTCCTACAATGAGCAGTTCTTC.

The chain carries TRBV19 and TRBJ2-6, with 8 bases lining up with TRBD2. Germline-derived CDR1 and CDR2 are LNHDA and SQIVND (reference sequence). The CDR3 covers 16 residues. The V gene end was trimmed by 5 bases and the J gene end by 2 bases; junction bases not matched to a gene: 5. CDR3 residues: CASSRGGDPGANVLTF. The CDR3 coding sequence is TGTGCCAGTAGTCGGGGGGGGGACCCTGGGGCCAACGTCCTGACTTTC.

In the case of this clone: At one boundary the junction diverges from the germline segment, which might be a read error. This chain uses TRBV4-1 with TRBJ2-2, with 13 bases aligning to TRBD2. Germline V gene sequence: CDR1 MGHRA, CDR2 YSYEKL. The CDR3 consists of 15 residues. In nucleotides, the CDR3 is TGCGCCAGCCGCCATACTAGCGGGAGGGCCGGGGAGCTGTTTTTT. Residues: CASRHTSGRAGELFF.

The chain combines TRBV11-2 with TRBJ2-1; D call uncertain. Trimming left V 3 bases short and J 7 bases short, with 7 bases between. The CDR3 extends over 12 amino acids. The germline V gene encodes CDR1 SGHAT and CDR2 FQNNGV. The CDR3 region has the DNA TGTGCCAGCAGCTTTGAGAGGAATGAGCAGTTCTTC. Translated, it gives CASSFERNEQFF.

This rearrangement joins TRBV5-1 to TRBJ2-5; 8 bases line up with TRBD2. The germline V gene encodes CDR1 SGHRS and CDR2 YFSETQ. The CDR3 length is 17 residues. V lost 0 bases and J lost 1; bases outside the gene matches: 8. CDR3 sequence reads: CASSLGSGSRSQETQYF. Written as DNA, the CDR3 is TGCGCCAGCAGCTTGGGCAGCGGGAGTCGATCCCAAGAGACCCAGTACTTC.

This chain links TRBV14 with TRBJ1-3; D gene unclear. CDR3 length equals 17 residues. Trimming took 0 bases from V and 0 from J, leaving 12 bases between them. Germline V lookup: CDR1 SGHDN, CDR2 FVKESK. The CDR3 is CASSQDLPGHSGNTIYF. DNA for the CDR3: TGTGCCAGCAGCCAAGATCTACCGGGCCACTCTGGAAACACCATATATTTT.

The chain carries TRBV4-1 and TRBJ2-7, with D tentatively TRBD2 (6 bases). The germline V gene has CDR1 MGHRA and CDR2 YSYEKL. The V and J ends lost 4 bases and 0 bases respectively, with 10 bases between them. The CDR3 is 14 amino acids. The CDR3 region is CASSLAASSYEQYF. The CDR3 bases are TGCGCCAGCAGCCTAGCGGCGAGCTCCTACGAGCAGTACTTC.

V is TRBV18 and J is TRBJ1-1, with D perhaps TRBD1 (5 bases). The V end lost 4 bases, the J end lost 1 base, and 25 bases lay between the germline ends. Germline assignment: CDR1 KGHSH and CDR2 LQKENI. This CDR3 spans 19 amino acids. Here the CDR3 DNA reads TGTGCCAGCTCACGAACCTCCTTTGGGACCACAGGACAGAACACTGAAGCTTTCTTT. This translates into CASSRTSFGTTGQNTEAFF.

This CDR3 is CASKFNQGAGYGYTF. In DNA form, the CDR3 reads TGTGCCAGCAAATTCAATCAGGGGGCGGGCTATGGCTACACCTTC. The chain links TRBV28 to TRBJ1-2, with 8 bases identical to TRBD1. Germline-derived CDR1 and CDR2 are MDHEN and SYDVKM. The length of the CDR3 is 15 residues. V shed 7 bases, J shed 4 bases, and the junction held 11 bases outside the gene matches.

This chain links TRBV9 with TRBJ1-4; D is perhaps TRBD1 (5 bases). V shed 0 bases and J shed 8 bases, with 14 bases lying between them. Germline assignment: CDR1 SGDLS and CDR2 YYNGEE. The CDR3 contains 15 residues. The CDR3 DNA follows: TGTGCCAGCAGCGTAGGGGGCAGGGTAGAAGAAAAACTGTTTTTT. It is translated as CASSVGGRVEEKLFF.

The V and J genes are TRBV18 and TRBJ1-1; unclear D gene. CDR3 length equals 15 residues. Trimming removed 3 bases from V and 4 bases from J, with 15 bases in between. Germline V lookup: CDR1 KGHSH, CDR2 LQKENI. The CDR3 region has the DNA TGTGCCAGCTCACCCAGCCAGGCGGGGAGCACTGAAGCTTTCTTT. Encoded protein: CASSPSQAGSTEAFF. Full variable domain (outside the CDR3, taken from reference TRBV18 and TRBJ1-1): NAGVMQNPRHLVRRRGQEARLRCSPMKGHSHVYWYRQLPEEGLKFMVYLQKENIIDESGMPKERFSAEFPKEGPSILRIQQVVRGDSAAYFCASSPSQAGSTEAFFGQGTRLTVV.

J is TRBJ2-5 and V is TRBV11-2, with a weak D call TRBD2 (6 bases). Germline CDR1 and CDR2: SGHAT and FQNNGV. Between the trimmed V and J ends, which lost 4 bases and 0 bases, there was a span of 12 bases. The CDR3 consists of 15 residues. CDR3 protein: CASSSIRGNQETQYF. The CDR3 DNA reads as TGTGCCAGCAGCTCGATCCGGGGGAACCAAGAGACCCAGTACTTC.

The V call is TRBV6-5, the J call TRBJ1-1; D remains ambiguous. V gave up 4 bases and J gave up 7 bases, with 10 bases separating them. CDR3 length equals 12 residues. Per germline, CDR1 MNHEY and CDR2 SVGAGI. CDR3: CASSSRGVEAFF. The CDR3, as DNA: TGTGCCAGCAGTTCCCGAGGAGTTGAAGCTTTCTTT.

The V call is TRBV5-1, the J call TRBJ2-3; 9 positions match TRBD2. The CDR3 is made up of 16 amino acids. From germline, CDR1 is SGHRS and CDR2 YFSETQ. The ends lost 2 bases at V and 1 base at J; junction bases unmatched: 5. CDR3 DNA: TGCGCCAGCAGCTTTTCGGCGGGAGGGGGCACAGATACGCAGTATTTT. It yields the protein CASSFSAGGGTDTQYF.

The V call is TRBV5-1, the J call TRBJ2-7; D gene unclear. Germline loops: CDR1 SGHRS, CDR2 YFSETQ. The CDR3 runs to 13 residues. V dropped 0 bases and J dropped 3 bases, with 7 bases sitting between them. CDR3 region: CASSLVLYYEQYF. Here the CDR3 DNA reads TGCGCCAGCAGCTTGGTACTCTACTACGAGCAGTACTTC. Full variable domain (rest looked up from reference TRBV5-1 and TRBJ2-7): KAGVTQTPRYLIKTRGQQVTLSCSPISGHRSVSWYQQTPGQGLQFLFEYFSETQRNKGNFPGRFSGRQFSNSRSEMNVSTLELGDSALYLCASSLVLYYEQYFGPGTRLTVT.

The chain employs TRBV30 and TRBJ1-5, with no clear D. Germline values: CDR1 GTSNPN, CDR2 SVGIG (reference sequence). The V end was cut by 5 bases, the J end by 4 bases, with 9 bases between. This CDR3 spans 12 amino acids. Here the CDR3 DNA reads TGTGCCTGGGACGGGCCTAATCAGCCCCAGCATTTT. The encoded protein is CAWDGPNQPQHF.

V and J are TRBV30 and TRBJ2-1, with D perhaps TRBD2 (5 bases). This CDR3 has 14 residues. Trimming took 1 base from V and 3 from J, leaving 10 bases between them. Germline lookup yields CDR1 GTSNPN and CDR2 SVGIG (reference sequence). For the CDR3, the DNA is TGTGCCTGGAGTGCGGACTGGATCTACAATGAGCAGTTCTTC. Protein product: CAWSADWIYNEQFF.

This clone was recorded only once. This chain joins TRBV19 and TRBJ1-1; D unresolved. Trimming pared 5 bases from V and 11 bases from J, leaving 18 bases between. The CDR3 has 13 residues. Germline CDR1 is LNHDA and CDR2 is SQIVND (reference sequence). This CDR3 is CASSRSLQSRAFF. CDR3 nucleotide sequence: TGTGCCAGTAGTCGATCTCTACAGTCACGGGCTTTCTTT.

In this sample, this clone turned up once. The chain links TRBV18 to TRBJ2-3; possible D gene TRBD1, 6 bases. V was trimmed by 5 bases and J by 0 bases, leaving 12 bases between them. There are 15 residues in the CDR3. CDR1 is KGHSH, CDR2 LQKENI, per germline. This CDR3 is CASSRTDSSTDTQYF. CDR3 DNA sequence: TGTGCCAGCTCAAGGACAGACTCTAGCACAGATACGCAGTATTTT.